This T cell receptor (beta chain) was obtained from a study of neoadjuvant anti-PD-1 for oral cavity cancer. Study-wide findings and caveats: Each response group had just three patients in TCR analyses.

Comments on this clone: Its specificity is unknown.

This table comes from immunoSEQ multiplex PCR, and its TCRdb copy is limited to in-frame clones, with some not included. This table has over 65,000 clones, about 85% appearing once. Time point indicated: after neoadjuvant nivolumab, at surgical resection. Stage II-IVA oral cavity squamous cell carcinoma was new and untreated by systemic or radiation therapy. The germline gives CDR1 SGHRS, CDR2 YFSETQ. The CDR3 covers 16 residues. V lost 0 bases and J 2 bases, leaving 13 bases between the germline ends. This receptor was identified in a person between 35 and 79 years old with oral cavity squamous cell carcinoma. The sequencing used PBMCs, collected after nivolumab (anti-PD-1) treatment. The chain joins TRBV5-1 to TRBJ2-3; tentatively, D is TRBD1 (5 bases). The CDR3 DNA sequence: TGCGCCAGCAGCTTGGGGGGCAGGGCCCCCACAGATACGCAGTATTTT. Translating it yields CASSLGGRAPTDTQYF.